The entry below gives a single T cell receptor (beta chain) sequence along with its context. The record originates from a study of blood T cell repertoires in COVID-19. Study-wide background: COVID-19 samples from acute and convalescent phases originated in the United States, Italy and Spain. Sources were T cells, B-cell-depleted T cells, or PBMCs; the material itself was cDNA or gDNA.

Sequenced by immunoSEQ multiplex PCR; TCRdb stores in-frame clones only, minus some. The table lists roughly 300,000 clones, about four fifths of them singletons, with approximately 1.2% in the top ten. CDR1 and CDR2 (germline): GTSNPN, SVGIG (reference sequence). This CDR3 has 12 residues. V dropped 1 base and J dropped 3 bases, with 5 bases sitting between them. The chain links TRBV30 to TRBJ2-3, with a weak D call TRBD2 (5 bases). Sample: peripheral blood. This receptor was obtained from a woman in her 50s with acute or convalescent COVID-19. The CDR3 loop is CAWSERTDTQYF. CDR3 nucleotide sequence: TGTGCCTGGAGTGAGCGGACAGATACGCAGTATTTT.